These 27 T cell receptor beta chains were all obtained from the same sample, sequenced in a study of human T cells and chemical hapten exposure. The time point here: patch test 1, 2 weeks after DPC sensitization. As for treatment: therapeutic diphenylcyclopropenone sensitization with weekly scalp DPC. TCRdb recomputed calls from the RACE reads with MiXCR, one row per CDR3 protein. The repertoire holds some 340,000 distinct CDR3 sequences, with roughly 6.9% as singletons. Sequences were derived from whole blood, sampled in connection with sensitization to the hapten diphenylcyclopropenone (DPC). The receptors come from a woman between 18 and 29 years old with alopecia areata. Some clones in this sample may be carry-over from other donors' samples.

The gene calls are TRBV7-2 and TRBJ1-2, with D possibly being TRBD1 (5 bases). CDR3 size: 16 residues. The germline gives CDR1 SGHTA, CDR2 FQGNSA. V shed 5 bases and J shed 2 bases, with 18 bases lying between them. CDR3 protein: CASSLNPGAGNYGYTF. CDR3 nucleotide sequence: TGTGCCAGCAGCCTAAACCCCGGGGCAGGGAACTATGGCTACACCTTC.

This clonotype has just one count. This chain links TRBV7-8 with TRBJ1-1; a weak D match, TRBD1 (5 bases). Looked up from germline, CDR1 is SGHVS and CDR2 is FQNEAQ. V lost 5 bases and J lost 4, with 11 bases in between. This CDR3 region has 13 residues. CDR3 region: CASSKGRATEAFF. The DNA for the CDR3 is TGTGCCAGCAGCAAGGGCAGGGCCACTGAAGCTTTCTTT.

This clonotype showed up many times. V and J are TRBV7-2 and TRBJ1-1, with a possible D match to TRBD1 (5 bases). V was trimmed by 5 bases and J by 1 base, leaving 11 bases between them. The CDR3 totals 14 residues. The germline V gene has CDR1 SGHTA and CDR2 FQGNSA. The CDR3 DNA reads TGTGCCAGCAGCCGGGACCGCCAGAACACTGAAGCTTTCTTT. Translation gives CASSRDRQNTEAFF.

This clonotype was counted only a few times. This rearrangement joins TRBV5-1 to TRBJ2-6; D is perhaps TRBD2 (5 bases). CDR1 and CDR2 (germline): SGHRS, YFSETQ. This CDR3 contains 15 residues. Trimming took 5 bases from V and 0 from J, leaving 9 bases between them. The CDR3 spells CASRPGGSGANVLTF. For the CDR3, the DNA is TGCGCCAGCAGGCCAGGAGGCTCTGGGGCCAACGTCCTGACTTTC. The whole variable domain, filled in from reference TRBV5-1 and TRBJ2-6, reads KAGVTQTPRYLIKTRGQQVTLSCSPISGHRSVSWYQQTPGQGLQFLFEYFSETQRNKGNFPGRFSGRQFSNSRSEMNVSTLELGDSALYLCASRPGGSGANVLTFGAGSRLTVL.

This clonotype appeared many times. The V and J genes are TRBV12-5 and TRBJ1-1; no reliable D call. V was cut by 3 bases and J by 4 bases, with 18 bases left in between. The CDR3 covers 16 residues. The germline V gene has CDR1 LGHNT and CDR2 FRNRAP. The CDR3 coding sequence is TGTGCTAGTGGTTTCGAGGCAGGCCGAGGAGGCACTGAAGCTTTCTTT. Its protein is CASGFEAGRGGTEAFF.

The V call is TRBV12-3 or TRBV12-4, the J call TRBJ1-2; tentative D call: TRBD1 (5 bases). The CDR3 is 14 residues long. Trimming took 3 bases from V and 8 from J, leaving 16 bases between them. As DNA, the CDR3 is TGTGCCAGCAGTTTTGGGCACCGACAGTTAGGCTACACCTTC. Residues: CASSFGHRQLGYTF.

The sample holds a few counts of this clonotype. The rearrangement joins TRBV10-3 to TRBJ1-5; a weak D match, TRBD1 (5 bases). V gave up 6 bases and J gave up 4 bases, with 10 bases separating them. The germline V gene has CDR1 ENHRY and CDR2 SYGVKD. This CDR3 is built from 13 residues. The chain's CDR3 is CAIRQGINQPQHF. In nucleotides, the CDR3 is TGTGCCATCAGGCAGGGAATTAATCAGCCCCAGCATTTT.

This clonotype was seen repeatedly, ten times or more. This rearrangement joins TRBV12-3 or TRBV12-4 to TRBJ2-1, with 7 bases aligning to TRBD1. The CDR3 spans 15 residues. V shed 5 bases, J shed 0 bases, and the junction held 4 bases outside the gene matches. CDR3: CASSLGDSSYNEQFF. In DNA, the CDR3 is TGTGCCAGCAGTCTTGGGGACAGCTCCTACAATGAGCAGTTCTTC.

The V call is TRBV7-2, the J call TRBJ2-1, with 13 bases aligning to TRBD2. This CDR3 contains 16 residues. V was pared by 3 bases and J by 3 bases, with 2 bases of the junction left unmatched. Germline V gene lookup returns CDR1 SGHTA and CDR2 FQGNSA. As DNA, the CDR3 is TGTGCCAGCAGCTTGGGACTAGCGGGGAACTACAATGAGCAGTTCTTC. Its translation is CASSLGLAGNYNEQFF.

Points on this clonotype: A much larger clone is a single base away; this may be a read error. Here the CDR3 reads CASGLGLAEDIQYF. Here the CDR3 DNA reads TGCGCCAGCGGCTTGGGACTAGCTGAGGACATTCAGTACTTC. This chain links TRBV5-1 with TRBJ2-4; 9 bases align to TRBD2. Germline loops: CDR1 SGHRS, CDR2 YFSETQ. The CDR3 contains 14 residues.

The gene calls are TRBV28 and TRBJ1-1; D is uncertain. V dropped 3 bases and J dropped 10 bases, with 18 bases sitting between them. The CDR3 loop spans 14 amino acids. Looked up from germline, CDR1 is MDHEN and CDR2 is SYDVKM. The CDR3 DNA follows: TGTGCCAGCAGTTTGCCGACCAAAGTTGACGCAGCTTTCTTT. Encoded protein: CASSLPTKVDAAFF.

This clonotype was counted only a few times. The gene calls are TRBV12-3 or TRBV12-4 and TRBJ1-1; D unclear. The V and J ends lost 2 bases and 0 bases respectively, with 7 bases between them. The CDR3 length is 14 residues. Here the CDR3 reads CASSLWAVNTEAFF. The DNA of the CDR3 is TGTGCCAGCAGTTTATGGGCTGTGAACACTGAAGCTTTCTTT.

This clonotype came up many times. The CDR3: CASSQERVSSYEQYF. The CDR3 region has the DNA TGCGCCAGCAGCCAAGAGCGGGTAAGCTCCTACGAGCAGTACTTC. This chain joins TRBV4-3 and TRBJ2-7; D possibly corresponds to TRBD2 (5 bases). The CDR3 has 15 residues. V lost 0 bases to trimming and J lost 0 bases, with 9 bases between them. The germline V gene has CDR1 LGHNA and CDR2 YSLEER.

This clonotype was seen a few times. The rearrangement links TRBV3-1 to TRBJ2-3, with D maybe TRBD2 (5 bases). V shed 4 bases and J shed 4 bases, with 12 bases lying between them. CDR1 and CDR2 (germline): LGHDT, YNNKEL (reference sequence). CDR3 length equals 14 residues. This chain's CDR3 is CASSPPSLADTQYF. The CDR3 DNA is TGTGCCAGCAGCCCACCCTCACTAGCAGATACGCAGTATTTT.

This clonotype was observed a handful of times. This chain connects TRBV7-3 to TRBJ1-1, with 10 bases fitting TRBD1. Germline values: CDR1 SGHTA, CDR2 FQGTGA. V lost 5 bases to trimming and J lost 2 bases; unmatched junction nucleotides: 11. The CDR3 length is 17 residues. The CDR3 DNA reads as TGTGCCAGCAGCCCCCCAAGACAGGGGGCTTCCAACACTGAAGCTTTCTTT. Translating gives CASSPPRQGASNTEAFF. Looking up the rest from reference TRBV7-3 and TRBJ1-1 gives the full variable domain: GAGVSQTPSNKVTEKGKYVELRCDPISGHTALYWYRQSLGQGPEFLIYFQGTGAADDSGLPNDRFFAVRPEGSVSTLKIQRTERGDSAVYLCASSPPRQGASNTEAFFGQGTRLTVV.

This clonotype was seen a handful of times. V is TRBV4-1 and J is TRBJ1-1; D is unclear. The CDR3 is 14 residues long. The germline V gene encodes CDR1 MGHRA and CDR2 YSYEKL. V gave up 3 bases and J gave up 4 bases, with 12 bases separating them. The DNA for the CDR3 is TGCGCCAGCAGCCAGGACCCCTCGGTCACTGAAGCTTTCTTT. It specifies CASSQDPSVTEAFF.

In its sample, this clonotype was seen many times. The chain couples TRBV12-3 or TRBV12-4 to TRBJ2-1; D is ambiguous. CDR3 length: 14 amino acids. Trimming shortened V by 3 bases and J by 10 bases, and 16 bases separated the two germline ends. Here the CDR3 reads CASSFYTADREQFF. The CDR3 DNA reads TGTGCCAGCAGTTTTTACACGGCTGATAGGGAGCAGTTCTTC.

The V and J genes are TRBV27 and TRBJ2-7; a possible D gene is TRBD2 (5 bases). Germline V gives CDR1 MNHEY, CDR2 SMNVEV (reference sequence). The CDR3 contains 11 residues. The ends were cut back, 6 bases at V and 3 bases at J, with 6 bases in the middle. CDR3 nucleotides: TGTGCCAGCAGAGACTACTACGAGCAGTACTTC. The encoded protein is CASRDYYEQYF.

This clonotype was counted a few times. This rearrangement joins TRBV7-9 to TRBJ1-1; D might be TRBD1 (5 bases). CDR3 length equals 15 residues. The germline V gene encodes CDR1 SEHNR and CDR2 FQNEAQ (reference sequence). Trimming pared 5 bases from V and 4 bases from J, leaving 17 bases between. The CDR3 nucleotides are TGTGCCAGCAGCCCAACTAAAGGGGATTCCACTGAAGCTTTCTTT. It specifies CASSPTKGDSTEAFF.

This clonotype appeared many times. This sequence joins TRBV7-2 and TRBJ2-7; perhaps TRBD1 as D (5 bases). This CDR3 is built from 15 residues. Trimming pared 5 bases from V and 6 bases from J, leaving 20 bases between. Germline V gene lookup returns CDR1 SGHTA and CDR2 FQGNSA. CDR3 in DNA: TGTGCCAGCAGCCCGAACGGTTCAGGGCGAATCGAGCAGTACTTC. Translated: CASSPNGSGRIEQYF.

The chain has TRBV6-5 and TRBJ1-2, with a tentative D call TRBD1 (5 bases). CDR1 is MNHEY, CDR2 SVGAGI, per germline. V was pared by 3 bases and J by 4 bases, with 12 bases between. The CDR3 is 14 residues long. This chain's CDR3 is CASSYRQTFYGYTF. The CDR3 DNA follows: TGTGCCAGCAGTTATCGACAGACTTTCTATGGCTACACCTTC.

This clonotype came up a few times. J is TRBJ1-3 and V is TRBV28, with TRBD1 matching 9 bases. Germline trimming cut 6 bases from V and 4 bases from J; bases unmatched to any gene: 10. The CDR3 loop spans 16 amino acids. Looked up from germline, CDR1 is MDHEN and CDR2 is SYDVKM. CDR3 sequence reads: CASRRRQGGLGNTIYF. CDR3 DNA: TGTGCCAGCAGGAGGAGACAGGGGGGGCTAGGAAACACCATATATTTT.

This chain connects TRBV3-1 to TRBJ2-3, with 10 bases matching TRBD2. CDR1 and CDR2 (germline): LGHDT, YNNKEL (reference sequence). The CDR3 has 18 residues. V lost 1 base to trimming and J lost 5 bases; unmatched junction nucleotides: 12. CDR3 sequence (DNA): TGTGCCAGCAGCCAAGTCTCAAGACTAGCGGGCCCCAAAGATACGCAGTATTTT. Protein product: CASSQVSRLAGPKDTQYF.

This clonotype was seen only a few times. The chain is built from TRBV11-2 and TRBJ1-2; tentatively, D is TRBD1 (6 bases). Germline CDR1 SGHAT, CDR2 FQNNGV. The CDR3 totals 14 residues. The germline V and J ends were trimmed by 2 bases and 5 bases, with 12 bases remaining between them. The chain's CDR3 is CASSLLVRGYGYTF. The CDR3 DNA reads TGTGCCAGCAGCTTATTAGTTAGGGGGTATGGCTACACCTTC.

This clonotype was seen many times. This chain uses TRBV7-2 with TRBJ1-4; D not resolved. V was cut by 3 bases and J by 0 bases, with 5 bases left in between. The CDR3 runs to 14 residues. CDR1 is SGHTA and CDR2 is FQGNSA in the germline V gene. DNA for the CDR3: TGTGCCAGCAGCTTTCGAGCAACTAATGAAAAACTGTTTTTT. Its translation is CASSFRATNEKLFF. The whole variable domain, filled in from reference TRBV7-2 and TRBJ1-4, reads GAGVSQSPSNKVTEKGKDVELRCDPISGHTALYWYRQSLGQGLEFLIYFQGNSAPDKSGLPSDRFSAERTGGSVSTLTIQRTQQEDSAVYLCASSFRATNEKLFFGSGTQLSVL.

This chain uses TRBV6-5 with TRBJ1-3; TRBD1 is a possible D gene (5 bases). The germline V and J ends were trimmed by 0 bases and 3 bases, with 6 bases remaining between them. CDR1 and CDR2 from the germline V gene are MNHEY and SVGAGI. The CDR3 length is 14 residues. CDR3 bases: TGTGCCAGCAGTTACTCAGGGGTTGGAAACACCATATATTTT. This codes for CASSYSGVGNTIYF.

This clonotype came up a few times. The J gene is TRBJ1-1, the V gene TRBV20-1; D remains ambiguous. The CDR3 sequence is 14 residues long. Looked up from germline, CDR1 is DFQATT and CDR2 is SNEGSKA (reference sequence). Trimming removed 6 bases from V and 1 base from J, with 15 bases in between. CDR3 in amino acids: CSASTVAPNTEAFF. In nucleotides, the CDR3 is TGCAGTGCCTCGACGGTAGCACCGAACACTGAAGCTTTCTTT.